The 6 T cell receptor beta chains given below trace back to one sample, sequenced in a study of blood T cell repertoires in COVID-19. The protocol was immunoSEQ multiplex PCR, while the TCRdb copy is restricted to in-frame clones and leaves out a portion. The table records 200,000 to 250,000 clones, 80% to 85% of them present only once. The sample was peripheral blood. Receptor source: a man aged 25-40 years with active or convalescent COVID-19.

The chain joins TRBV5-1 to TRBJ2-3, with 11 bases matching TRBD2. This CDR3 contains 15 residues. Germline loops: CDR1 SGHRS, CDR2 YFSETQ. V lost 4 bases and J lost 1; bases outside the gene matches: 2. CDR3 sequence: CASSALAGGTDTQYF. In DNA, the CDR3 is TGCGCCAGCAGCGCACTAGCGGGGGGCACAGATACGCAGTATTTT.

V gene TRBV7-6 combines with J gene TRBJ2-3, with D possibly TRBD1 on 7 matching bases. The CDR3 totals 16 residues. Germline-derived CDR1 and CDR2 are SGHVS and FNYEAQ. V was cut by 2 bases and J by 10 bases, with 22 bases left in between. CDR3 nucleotide sequence: TGTGCCAGCAGCTTACCAGGGAGCGGGCTAGGGGGCGCGCAGTATTTT. Its protein product is CASSLPGSGLGGAQYF.

The J gene is TRBJ1-1, the V gene TRBV5-1, with a weak D call TRBD1 (5 bases). The CDR3 runs to 16 residues. Per the germline V gene, CDR1 is SGHRS and CDR2 is YFSETQ. V shed 4 bases and J shed 0 bases, with 16 bases lying between them. The CDR3 DNA reads TGCGCCAGCAGCAAGGCTTGGGTACAGGTGAACACTGAAGCTTTCTTT. Protein product: CASSKAWVQVNTEAFF.

In its sample, this clone was seen many times. This rearrangement joins TRBV18 to TRBJ1-4, with 7 bases lining up with TRBD1. The V gene end was trimmed by 6 bases and the J gene end by 10 bases; junction bases not matched to a gene: 14. CDR1 is KGHSH, CDR2 LQKENI, per germline. The CDR3 loop spans 15 amino acids. CDR3 loop: CASSPTGANEGKLFF. The CDR3 bases are TGTGCCAGCTCCCCCACAGGGGCCAATGAGGGAAAACTGTTTTTT.

This clone was observed a few times. The gene calls are TRBV2 and TRBJ2-6; 7 bases line up with TRBD1. Per germline, CDR1 SNHLY and CDR2 FYNNEI. J lost 2 bases, V lost 6 bases, and 4 bases had no gene match. The CDR3 consists of 15 residues. CDR3 amino acids: CASRPDRAGANVLTF. The DNA for the CDR3 is TGTGCCAGCAGACCCGACAGGGCTGGGGCCAACGTCCTGACTTTC.

The V gene is TRBV10-2, the J gene TRBJ2-3, with 10 positions matching TRBD2. V dropped 7 bases and J dropped 0; count of bases not matched to a gene: 7. Germline CDR1 is WSHSY and CDR2 is SAAADI. CDR3 length: 16 residues. The chain's CDR3 is CASMSGGATSTDTQYF. The DNA of the CDR3 is TGCGCCAGCATGAGCGGGGGGGCAACCAGCACAGATACGCAGTATTTT.